The entry below gives a single T cell receptor beta chain sequence along with its context. This sample is drawn from a study of PD-L1 blockade in urothelial cancer. Time point defined: pretreatment peripheral blood. Method: immunoSEQ multiplex PCR; TCRdb's copy keeps in-frame clones and lacks some. Among approximately 51,000 clones listed, 70% to 90% were seen once. From germline, CDR1 is SNHLY and CDR2 FYNNEI. This CDR3 has 14 residues. V dropped 9 bases and J dropped 6 bases, with 21 bases sitting between them. This clonotype was sampled from a man in his fifties or sixties with urothelial cancer. The rearrangement uses TRBV2 and TRBJ2-7, with D possibly being TRBD2 (6 bases). The sample was PBMCs, taken around atezolizumab (anti-PD-L1) treatment. This CDR3 is CARGGTRIRTEQYF. CDR3 DNA sequence: TGTGCCAGGGGGGGAACAAGGATCCGTACCGAGCAGTACTTC.